This is a list of T cell receptor beta chains from one sample in a study of blood T cells in healthy people across ages. TCRdb analysed the 5' RACE reads with MiXCR anew, one entry per CDR3 protein. The sample has about 680,000 distinct CDR3 sequences, about half seen once. Sequencing input: blood. The receptors shown here come from a woman aged 60-75 years in good health. The CDR3 runs from the conserved cysteine through the conserved F or W. The D gene is left open where the match is weak. Size tells how often a clone was seen (once, few, many) or the class of an expanded clone, and some rows leave it out.

j_call: TRBJ2-1
v_call: TRBV20-1
clone_size: few
d_call: TRBD2
cdr3_aa: CSAEGLAGGTSYNEQFF
cdr3_nt: TGCAGTGCTGAAGGACTAGCGGGAGGTACCTCCTACAATGAGCAGTTCTTC

j_call: TRBJ1-5
v_call: TRBV20-1
clone_size: .
d_call: TRBD1
cdr3_aa: CSAIGGGTGGADQPQHF
cdr3_nt: TGCAGTGCTATAGGAGGCGGTACAGGGGGCGCCGATCAGCCCCAGCATTTT

j_call: TRBJ2-1
v_call: TRBV11-1
clone_size: few
d_call: .
cdr3_aa: CASSDRREFSYNEQFF
cdr3_nt: TGTGCCAGCAGCGACAGAAGGGAATTCTCCTACAATGAGCAGTTCTTC

j_call: TRBJ2-1
v_call: TRBV7-8
clone_size: .
d_call: TRBD2
cdr3_aa: CASSSSRFGTSGNNEQFF
cdr3_nt: TGTGCCAGCAGCTCTTCGAGATTCGGGACTAGCGGGAACAATGAGCAGTTCTTC

j_call: TRBJ2-7
v_call: TRBV27
clone_size: .
d_call: .
cdr3_aa: CASRDRLGGSYEQYF
cdr3_nt: TGTGCCAGCAGGGACAGACTTGGGGGTTCCTACGAGCAGTACTTC

j_call: TRBJ2-1
v_call: TRBV24-1
clone_size: many
d_call: TRBD2
cdr3_aa: CATSDFQTTGLVQEQFF
cdr3_nt: TGTGCCACCAGTGATTTCCAGACCACGGGACTAGTACAGGAGCAGTTCTTC

j_call: TRBJ2-3
v_call: TRBV5-1
clone_size: few
d_call: TRBD2
cdr3_aa: CASSLDGTSVSTDTQYF
cdr3_nt: TGCGCCAGCAGCTTGGATGGGACTAGCGTAAGCACAGATACGCAGTATTTT

j_call: TRBJ2-7
v_call: TRBV28
clone_size: .
d_call: .
cdr3_aa: CASSPPDRLLQYF
cdr3_nt: TGTGCCAGCAGTCCCCCGGACAGATTATTGCAGTACTTC

j_call: TRBJ2-3
v_call: TRBV7-9
clone_size: .
d_call: TRBD2
cdr3_aa: CASRFGTSSSTDTQYF
cdr3_nt: TGTGCCAGCAGATTCGGGACTAGCAGCAGCACAGATACGCAGTATTTT

j_call: TRBJ2-1
v_call: TRBV29-1
clone_size: .
d_call: .
cdr3_aa: CSATVWEQFF
cdr3_nt: TGCAGCGCTACCGTATGGGAGCAGTTCTTC

j_call: TRBJ2-3
v_call: TRBV2
clone_size: .
d_call: .
cdr3_aa: CAGKTSSSTDTQYF
cdr3_nt: TGTGCCGGCAAAACTAGTTCTAGCACAGATACGCAGTATTTT

j_call: TRBJ2-3
v_call: TRBV7-2
clone_size: many
d_call: .
cdr3_aa: CASSFRGSDTQYF
cdr3_nt: TGTGCCAGCAGCTTTCGGGGGTCAGATACGCAGTATTTT

j_call: TRBJ2-5
v_call: TRBV6-1
clone_size: .
d_call: .
cdr3_aa: CASRDRNQETQYF
cdr3_nt: TGTGCCAGCAGGGACAGAAACCAAGAGACCCAGTACTTC

j_call: TRBJ2-7
v_call: TRBV20-1
clone_size: .
d_call: TRBD1
cdr3_aa: CSARDWAGGRYEQYF
cdr3_nt: TGCAGTGCTAGAGATTGGGCAGGGGGACGATACGAGCAGTACTTC

j_call: TRBJ2-3
v_call: TRBV27
clone_size: many
d_call: TRBD2
cdr3_aa: CASKFRSGRVSDTQYF
cdr3_nt: TGTGCCAGCAAGTTTCGGAGCGGGAGAGTATCAGATACGCAGTATTTT

j_call: TRBJ2-4
v_call: TRBV19
clone_size: .
d_call: .
cdr3_aa: CASSKGREAKNIQYF
cdr3_nt: TGTGCCAGTAGTAAAGGGCGAGAGGCCAAAAACATTCAGTACTTC

j_call: TRBJ2-1
v_call: TRBV20-1
clone_size: .
d_call: .
cdr3_aa: CSARDSDSGSTEQFF
cdr3_nt: TGCAGTGCTAGAGATAGTGACTCAGGTTCAACTGAGCAGTTCTTC

j_call: TRBJ2-1
v_call: TRBV7-2
clone_size: few
d_call: .
cdr3_aa: CASSQRSAPDLNEQFF
cdr3_nt: TGTGCCAGCAGCCAGAGATCCGCTCCTGACCTTAATGAGCAGTTCTTC

j_call: TRBJ1-1
v_call: TRBV6-2/TRBV6-3
clone_size: once
d_call: .
cdr3_aa: CASSRRNGEAFF
cdr3_nt: TGTGCCAGCAGTCGACGGAACGGTGAAGCTTTCTTT

j_call: TRBJ1-4
v_call: TRBV7-9
clone_size: .
d_call: .
cdr3_aa: CASSPSIDNEKLFF
cdr3_nt: TGTGCCAGCAGCCCTTCCATCGATAATGAAAAACTGTTTTTT

j_call: TRBJ2-7
v_call: TRBV11-2
clone_size: .
d_call: .
cdr3_aa: CASRRPGNYNKQYF
cdr3_nt: TGTGCCAGCAGAAGACCAGGGAACTACAATAAGCAGTACTTC

j_call: TRBJ2-3
v_call: TRBV7-2
clone_size: .
d_call: .
cdr3_aa: CASGLEGGTDTQYF
cdr3_nt: TGTGCCAGCGGCTTAGAGGGAGGCACAGATACGCAGTATTTT

j_call: TRBJ2-6
v_call: TRBV7-6
clone_size: .
d_call: .
cdr3_aa: CASSLGTDTSGANVLTF
cdr3_nt: TGTGCCAGCAGCTTAGGGACCGATACCTCTGGGGCCAACGTCCTGACTTTC

j_call: TRBJ2-5
v_call: TRBV29-1
clone_size: once
d_call: TRBD1
cdr3_aa: CSVLTGAYNEQYF
cdr3_nt: TGCAGCGTCCTGACAGGGGCTTACAATGAGCAGTACTTC

j_call: TRBJ2-7
v_call: TRBV20-1
clone_size: .
d_call: TRBD2
cdr3_aa: CSATTGTSGSYEQYF
cdr3_nt: TGCAGTGCTACCACCGGGACTAGCGGCTCCTACGAGCAGTACTTC

j_call: TRBJ2-5
v_call: TRBV2
clone_size: .
d_call: .
cdr3_aa: CASSAQGWETQYF
cdr3_nt: TGTGCCAGCAGTGCCCAGGGATGGGAGACCCAGTACTTC

j_call: TRBJ2-1
v_call: TRBV28
clone_size: .
d_call: .
cdr3_aa: CAAGPPRDEQFF
cdr3_nt: TGTGCCGCGGGTCCCCCTAGGGATGAGCAGTTCTTC

j_call: TRBJ2-7
v_call: TRBV10-3
clone_size: .
d_call: TRBD1
cdr3_aa: CAISGRTGTGANEQYF
cdr3_nt: TGTGCCATCAGTGGCCGTACCGGGACAGGGGCGAACGAGCAGTACTTC

j_call: TRBJ2-7
v_call: TRBV25-1
clone_size: .
d_call: TRBD1
cdr3_aa: CAGSETGPLFRHEQYF
cdr3_nt: TGTGCCGGCAGTGAGACAGGGCCATTATTCCGGCATGAGCAGTACTTC

j_call: TRBJ2-3
v_call: TRBV7-3
clone_size: .
d_call: TRBD2
cdr3_aa: CASSLFGVRLASDTEYF
cdr3_nt: TGTGCCAGCAGCTTATTTGGGGTCCGACTAGCGTCAGATACGGAGTATTTT

j_call: TRBJ2-5
v_call: TRBV12-3/TRBV12-4
clone_size: .
d_call: .
cdr3_aa: CASSSQKYQETQYF
cdr3_nt: TGTGCCAGCAGTTCACAGAAATACCAAGAGACCCAGTACTTC

j_call: TRBJ1-2
v_call: TRBV10-3
clone_size: .
d_call: .
cdr3_aa: CTISDRGIGYGYTF
cdr3_nt: TGTACCATCAGTGATCGAGGGATCGGTTATGGCTACACCTTC

j_call: TRBJ2-3
v_call: TRBV10-3
clone_size: few
d_call: TRBD2
cdr3_aa: CAIRGTSGSTSTDTQYF
cdr3_nt: TGTGCCATCAGGGGGACTAGCGGGAGCACTAGCACAGATACGCAGTATTTT

j_call: TRBJ2-1
v_call: TRBV6-5
clone_size: .
d_call: TRBD2
cdr3_aa: CASSSRGESGYEQFF
cdr3_nt: TGTGCCAGCAGTTCCCGGGGGGAGAGTGGGTACGAGCAGTTCTTC

j_call: TRBJ2-3
v_call: TRBV7-3
clone_size: .
d_call: .
cdr3_aa: CASSLMAGSTDTQYF
cdr3_nt: TGTGCCAGCAGCTTAATGGCGGGGTCCACAGATACGCAGTATTTT

j_call: TRBJ2-1
v_call: TRBV4-2
clone_size: .
d_call: .
cdr3_aa: CASSPEGTVDNEQFF
cdr3_nt: TGTGCCAGCAGCCCGGAGGGGACAGTGGACAATGAGCAGTTCTTC

j_call: TRBJ2-5
v_call: TRBV6-1
clone_size: .
d_call: .
cdr3_aa: CASSESRSQETQYF
cdr3_nt: TGTGCCAGCAGTGAGTCTCGATCACAAGAGACCCAGTACTTC

j_call: TRBJ2-3
v_call: TRBV10-3
clone_size: few
d_call: .
cdr3_aa: CAISAASTDTQYF
cdr3_nt: TGTGCCATCAGTGCGGCTAGCACAGATACGCAGTATTTT

j_call: TRBJ2-7
v_call: TRBV6-2/TRBV6-3
clone_size: few
d_call: .
cdr3_aa: CASSYVGDLSYEQYF
cdr3_nt: TGTGCCAGCAGTTACGTCGGAGACCTCTCCTACGAGCAGTATTTC

j_call: TRBJ2-7
v_call: TRBV7-2
clone_size: .
d_call: TRBD2
cdr3_aa: CASSLIGQLAGHYEQYF
cdr3_nt: TGTGCCAGCAGCTTAATAGGGCAACTAGCGGGACACTACGAGCAGTACTTC

j_call: TRBJ2-7
v_call: TRBV9
clone_size: .
d_call: .
cdr3_aa: CASNSLPGEQYF
cdr3_nt: TGTGCCAGCAACTCCCTACCGGGCGAGCAGTACTTC

j_call: TRBJ2-5
v_call: TRBV27
clone_size: .
d_call: .
cdr3_aa: CASSLGASLLQETQYF
cdr3_nt: TGTGCCAGCAGTTTAGGAGCCTCACTTCTACAAGAGACCCAGTACTTC

j_call: TRBJ2-3
v_call: TRBV7-2
clone_size: .
d_call: TRBD2
cdr3_aa: CASSSGLAGRTDTQYF
cdr3_nt: TGTGCCAGCAGCTCCGGACTAGCGGGAAGGACAGATACGCAGTATTTT

j_call: TRBJ2-5
v_call: TRBV7-6
clone_size: .
d_call: TRBD2
cdr3_aa: CASSLALGATSGEETQYF
cdr3_nt: TGTGCCAGCAGCTTAGCATTAGGAGCCACTAGCGGGGAAGAGACCCAGTACTTC

j_call: TRBJ2-3
v_call: TRBV7-2
clone_size: .
d_call: .
cdr3_aa: CASSDRQRETQYF
cdr3_nt: TGTGCCAGCAGCGATCGACAGCGCGAGACGCAGTATTTT

j_call: TRBJ1-5
v_call: TRBV28
clone_size: many
d_call: .
cdr3_aa: CASRGTAGPQHF
cdr3_nt: TGTGCCAGCAGAGGGACCGCAGGCCCCCAGCATTTT

j_call: TRBJ1-1
v_call: TRBV6-6
clone_size: .
d_call: TRBD1
cdr3_aa: CASSYKGQVYEAFF
cdr3_nt: TGTGCCAGCAGTTACAAGGGACAGGTTTATGAAGCTTTCTTT

j_call: TRBJ2-2
v_call: TRBV9
clone_size: .
d_call: .
cdr3_aa: CASTHTGELFF
cdr3_nt: TGTGCCAGCACTCACACCGGGGAGCTGTTTTTT

j_call: TRBJ2-7
v_call: TRBV7-9
clone_size: .
d_call: .
cdr3_aa: CASSSSDRAYEQYF
cdr3_nt: TGTGCCAGCAGCTCTAGCGACCGGGCCTACGAGCAGTACTTC

j_call: TRBJ2-7
v_call: TRBV27
clone_size: once
d_call: .
cdr3_aa: CASKPGRTSIDEQYF
cdr3_nt: TGTGCCAGCAAACCTGGTAGGACTTCCATCGATGAGCAGTACTTC